This T cell receptor beta chain was recorded in a study of vaccination and CD4 T cells after COVID-19. V dropped 0 bases and J dropped 2 bases, with 8 bases sitting between them. Germline V gene lookup returns CDR1 SGHNT and CDR2 YYREEE (reference sequence). The CDR3 consists of 14 residues. Cultured CD4+ T cell DNA was sequenced using the Oncomine TCR Beta short-read assay. Genomic DNA was extracted from cultured CD4+ T cells. TCRdb passed the PCR reads through MiXCR, listing each CDR3 protein once. The table includes approximately 2,800 distinct CDR3 sequences, 77% detected once. This clonotype ranks as large. Its antigen is unidentified. The treatment is: roughly ten-day PBMC culture with coronavirus spike peptide pools or control peptides (ViraFEST assay). Expanded clonotypes were found by TCR sequencing after peptide-pool stimulation (ViraFEST).

This sequence joins TRBV5-4 and TRBJ1-1; D uncertain. This TCR derives from a human donor who had recovered from COVID-19. Input material: CD4+ T cells from blood, cultured in vitro. The CDR3: CASSLGRINTEAFF. The CDR3 nucleotides are TGTGCCAGCAGCTTGGGGCGGATCAACACTGAAGCTTTCTTT. Filled out from reference TRBV5-4 and TRBJ1-1, the complete variable domain reads ETGVTQSPTHLIKTRGQQVTLRCSSQSGHNTVSWYQQALGQGPQFIFQYYREEENGRGNFPPRFSGLQFPNYSSELNVNALELDDSALYLCASSLGRINTEAFFGQGTRLTVV.